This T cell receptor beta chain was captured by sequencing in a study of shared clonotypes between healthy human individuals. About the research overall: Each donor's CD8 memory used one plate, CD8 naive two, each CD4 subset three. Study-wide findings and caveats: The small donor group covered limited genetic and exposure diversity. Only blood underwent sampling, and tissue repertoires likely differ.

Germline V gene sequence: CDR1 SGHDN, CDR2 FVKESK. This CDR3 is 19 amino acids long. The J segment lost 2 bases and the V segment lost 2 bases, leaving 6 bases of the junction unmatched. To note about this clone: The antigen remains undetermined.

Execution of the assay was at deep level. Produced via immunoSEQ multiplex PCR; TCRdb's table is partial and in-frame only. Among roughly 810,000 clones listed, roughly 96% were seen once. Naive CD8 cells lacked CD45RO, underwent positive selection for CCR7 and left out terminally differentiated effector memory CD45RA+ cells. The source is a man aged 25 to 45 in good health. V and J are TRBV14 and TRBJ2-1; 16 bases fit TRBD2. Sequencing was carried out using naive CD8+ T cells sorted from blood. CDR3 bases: TGTGCCAGCAGCCAAACCGGGACTAGCGGGAGGGCCCCCTACAATGAGCAGTTCTTC. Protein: CASSQTGTSGRAPYNEQFF.